One sample yielded the 30 T cell receptor beta chains listed below, sequenced in a study of identifying expanded T cells in peripheral blood. TCRdb keeps only in-frame clones here, not all; method: immunoSEQ multiplex PCR. The table lists under 90,000 clones, roughly 90% of them singletons. Input material: blood. The receptors come from a person aged 18 to 75 in good health.

The rearrangement joins TRBV7-2 to TRBJ2-7; D unclear. CDR1 and CDR2 from the germline V gene are SGHTA and FQGNSA. Trimming shortened V by 2 bases and J by 6 bases, and 8 bases separated the two germline ends. The CDR3 covers 12 residues. CDR3 region: CASSLLPIEQYF. The CDR3, as DNA: TGTGCCAGCAGCTTACTTCCAATCGAGCAGTACTTC.

This sequence joins TRBV7-3 and TRBJ2-5; 8 bases line up with TRBD1. This CDR3 region has 13 residues. CDR1 SGHTA and CDR2 FQGTGA come from the germline V gene. V was clipped by 5 bases and J by 4 bases; unmatched bases: 3. For the CDR3, the DNA is TGTGCCAGCAGCCCAGGACAGGGAGAGACCCAGTACTTC. Translation: CASSPGQGETQYF.

The CDR3 sequence is CASGFYREGTGELFF. The CDR3 bases are TGTGCTAGTGGTTTTTACAGGGAGGGAACCGGGGAGCTGTTTTTT. The chain links TRBV12-5 to TRBJ2-2; tentative D call: TRBD2 (7 bases). CDR1 and CDR2 (germline): LGHNT, FRNRAP. CDR3 length: 15 residues. V shed 3 bases and J shed 5 bases, with 13 bases lying between them.

This chain links TRBV6-1 with TRBJ1-4; the match to TRBD1 covers 10 bases. Losses at the gene ends were 6 bases for V and 2 bases for J; bases not matched to a gene: 0. CDR1 and CDR2 (germline): MNHNS, SASEGT. This CDR3 has 14 amino acids. The CDR3 loop is CASRTGGTNEKLFF. Here the CDR3 DNA reads TGTGCCAGCAGGACAGGGGGCACTAATGAAAAACTGTTTTTT.

This chain uses TRBV19 with TRBJ2-5, with 10 bases that match TRBD2. The CDR3 length is 20 residues. Germline V gene lookup returns CDR1 LNHDA and CDR2 SQIVND (reference sequence). With V trimmed by 2 bases and J by 4 bases, 19 bases remained unmatched. The CDR3 region is CASSISWTSGKGTGGETQYF. The CDR3 coding sequence is TGTGCCAGTAGTATAAGTTGGACTAGCGGTAAGGGGACGGGGGGAGAGACCCAGTACTTC.

This clone occurred once. The V and J genes are TRBV6-1 and TRBJ1-5, with D maybe TRBD1 (5 bases). The germline V gene encodes CDR1 MNHNS and CDR2 SASEGT. There are 13 residues in the CDR3. Trimming removed 11 bases at V and 4 bases at J, with 15 bases between. CDR3 in DNA: TGTGCCGGTGGACAAACAGGAAATCAGCCCCAGCATTTT. Translating it yields CAGGQTGNQPQHF.

The rearrangement uses TRBV18 and TRBJ1-4; D gene uncertain. The germline V gene encodes CDR1 KGHSH and CDR2 LQKENI. The CDR3 runs to 11 residues. V lost 3 bases and J lost 4, with 0 bases in between. CDR3 bases: TGTGCCAGCTCACCTAATGAAAAACTGTTTTTT. It codes for CASSPNEKLFF.

The chain combines TRBV2 with TRBJ2-7; 11 nucleotides line up with TRBD1. Germline V lookup: CDR1 SNHLY, CDR2 FYNNEI. Trimming cost V 6 bases and J 2 bases; bases outside gene matches: 6. CDR3 length: 15 residues. The CDR3 loop reads CASSAGTGGTYEQYF. CDR3 sequence (DNA): TGTGCCAGCAGCGCCGGGACAGGGGGGACCTACGAGCAGTACTTC.

This rearrangement joins TRBV5-6 to TRBJ2-4; D is unresolved. Trimming left V 1 base short and J 6 bases short, with 8 bases between. Germline-derived CDR1 and CDR2 are SGHDT and YYEEEE. The CDR3 is 13 amino acids. The CDR3: CASSLYLLNIQYF. In DNA form, the CDR3 reads TGTGCCAGCAGCTTGTATCTACTAAACATTCAGTACTTC.

The V gene is TRBV29-1, the J gene TRBJ1-1, with a weak D call TRBD1 (6 bases). The CDR3 is made up of 15 amino acids. The V end was cut by 0 bases, the J end by 7 bases, with 18 bases between. Per germline, CDR1 SQVTM and CDR2 ANQGSEA. DNA of the CDR3: TGCAGCGTTGAAGATCAACGTTCACAGGGCTATGAAGCTTTCTTT. Translation: CSVEDQRSQGYEAFF. Looking up the rest from reference TRBV29-1 and TRBJ1-1 gives the full variable domain: SAVISQKPSRDICQRGTSLTIQCQVDSQVTMMFWYRQQPGQSLTLIATANQGSEATYESGFVIDKFPISRPNLTFSTLTVSNMSPEDSSIYLCSVEDQRSQGYEAFFGQGTRLTVV.

The chain carries TRBV5-6 and TRBJ2-5, with a weak D call TRBD1 (6 bases). Germline V gene lookup returns CDR1 SGHDT and CDR2 YYEEEE. There are 14 residues in the CDR3. V was cut by 0 bases and J by 5 bases, with 11 bases left in between. CDR3 in amino acids: CASSLDNRAETQYF. Written as DNA, the CDR3 is TGTGCCAGCAGCTTGGATAACAGGGCGGAGACCCAGTACTTC.

V is TRBV9 and J is TRBJ1-2; the D gene is possibly TRBD1 (5 bases). CDR3 length equals 13 residues. V lost 0 bases and J 13 bases, leaving 16 bases between the germline ends. Germline-derived CDR1 and CDR2 are SGDLS and YYNGEE. CDR3 residues: CASSVGGADDCTF. In DNA form, the CDR3 reads TGTGCCAGCAGCGTAGGAGGGGCCGATGACTGCACCTTC.

J is TRBJ1-2 and V is TRBV28; the D is unclear. In germline, CDR1 is MDHEN, CDR2 SYDVKM. V was clipped by 11 bases and J by 0 bases, with 10 bases between them. This CDR3 is built from 12 residues. In DNA, the CDR3 is TGTGCCTCTCAGGCACCTAACTATGGCTACACCTTC. This gives the protein CASQAPNYGYTF.

The chain couples TRBV5-1 to TRBJ2-1; D is unclear. The CDR3 runs to 13 residues. V gave up 1 base and J gave up 5 bases, with 7 bases separating them. Germline lookup yields CDR1 SGHRS and CDR2 YFSETQ. This chain's CDR3 is CASSLTNNNEQFF. DNA for the CDR3: TGCGCCAGCAGCTTGACCAACAACAATGAGCAGTTCTTC.

This clone was found a few times. The chain is built from TRBV6-1 and TRBJ2-7, with 13 bases that match TRBD2. Trimming cost V 6 bases and J 0 bases; bases outside gene matches: 2. Germline assignment: CDR1 MNHNS and CDR2 SASEGT. The CDR3 is 15 amino acids. The CDR3 reads CASSRTSGGSYEQYF. CDR3 DNA sequence: TGTGCCAGCAGCAGGACTAGCGGGGGCTCCTACGAGCAGTACTTC.

This clone was seen only a few times. The gene calls are TRBV9 and TRBJ2-7; 8 bases align to TRBD2. V lost 3 bases, J lost 5 bases, and 4 bases stayed unmatched. This CDR3 spans 13 amino acids. Per the germline V gene, CDR1 is SGDLS and CDR2 is YYNGEE. The DNA for the CDR3 is TGTGCCAGCAGCGCGGGAGGGTATGACGAGCAGTACTTC. The encoded protein is CASSAGGYDEQYF.

The chain combines TRBV5-6 with TRBJ2-3; tentatively, D is TRBD1 or TRBD2 (5 bases each). V lost 2 bases and J 4 bases, leaving 11 bases between the germline ends. This CDR3 is built from 14 residues. Germline CDR1 SGHDT, CDR2 YYEEEE. Here the CDR3 reads CASSLRDAPDTQYF. CDR3 bases: TGTGCCAGCAGCTTACGGGACGCCCCAGATACGCAGTATTTT. Drawing the rest from reference TRBV5-6 and TRBJ2-3, the complete variable domain is DAGVTQSPTHLIKTRGQQVTLRCSPKSGHDTVSWYQQALGQGPQFIFQYYEEEERQRGNFPDRFSGHQFPNYSSELNVNALLLGDSALYLCASSLRDAPDTQYFGPGTRLTVL.

The chain links TRBV15 to TRBJ2-1; D is perhaps TRBD2 (5 bases). This CDR3 region has 12 residues. V was cut by 6 bases and J by 8 bases, with 11 bases left in between. CDR1 LNHNV and CDR2 YYDKDF come from the germline V gene (reference sequence). CDR3 DNA sequence: TGTGCCACCAGAGAGGGAACGGATGAGCAGTTCTTC. Its protein product is CATREGTDEQFF.

The chain's CDR3 is CASRRTSGGVTDTQYF. The CDR3 DNA follows: TGTGCCAGTAGAAGGACTAGCGGGGGGGTCACAGATACGCAGTATTTT. V and J are TRBV19 and TRBJ2-3, with 15 bases lining up with TRBD2. V shed 6 bases and J 2 bases; nucleotides not matched to a gene: 3. Germline V lookup: CDR1 LNHDA, CDR2 SQIVND (reference sequence). This CDR3 region has 16 residues.

V gene TRBV18 combines with J gene TRBJ2-7; 12 bases are a match to TRBD2. Germline assignment: CDR1 KGHSH and CDR2 LQKENI. The CDR3 is made up of 15 amino acids. Germline trimming cut 1 base from V and 6 bases from J; bases unmatched to any gene: 4. DNA of the CDR3: TGTGCCAGCTCACCACGGCTAGCGGGAGGGGGCGAGCAGTACTTC. It encodes CASSPRLAGGGEQYF.

The CDR3 DNA is TGTGCCAGCAGTGACAATGTGGGACAGGGGTACTACGAGCAGTACTTC. Translating it yields CASSDNVGQGYYEQYF. This chain links TRBV6-1 with TRBJ2-7; 10 bases align to TRBD1. The junction had 8 bases not matched to a gene; V was cut back by 3 bases and J by 3 bases. The CDR3 consists of 16 residues. Germline V gene sequence: CDR1 MNHNS, CDR2 SASEGT.

The chain links TRBV6-5 to TRBJ2-1, with D perhaps matching TRBD1 (5 bases). The CDR3 contains 14 residues. V was pared by 4 bases and J by 13 bases, with 20 bases between. Germline CDR1 and CDR2: MNHEY and SVGAGI. CDR3: CASSSEYRSPYQFF. In DNA, the CDR3 is TGTGCCAGCAGTTCAGAATACAGGAGCCCTTATCAGTTCTTC.

This clone showed up just a few times. The J gene is TRBJ2-1, the V gene TRBV11-2; D gene unclear. The ends were cut back, 4 bases at V and 8 bases at J, with 18 bases in the middle. Germline CDR1 SGHAT, CDR2 FQNNGV. The length of the CDR3 is 15 residues. The CDR3 here is CASSSDTARAYEQFF. The CDR3 DNA reads as TGTGCCAGCAGCTCAGACACCGCTCGGGCCTATGAGCAGTTCTTC.

This chain uses TRBV21-1 with TRBJ2-3; the table's D call TRBD2 went unverified against the DNA. TRBV21-1 is tagged as a pseudogene. The CDR3 has 22 residues. The CDR3 DNA reads TGTGCCAGCAGCACTCCGGGACTAGCGGGGGCCCCGGTGTGTATGTGGGCAGATACGCAGTATTTT. Residues: CASSTPGLAGAPVCMWADTQYF.

This chain links TRBV9 with TRBJ2-2; D is undetermined. Germline-derived CDR1 and CDR2 are SGDLS and YYNGEE. The CDR3 spans 14 residues. V was shortened by 5 bases and J by 1 base, with 9 bases between the two germline ends. CDR3 DNA: TGTGCCAGCAGTGAGAGCCGGAACACCGGGGAGCTGTTTTTT. Its protein is CASSESRNTGELFF.

J is TRBJ1-2 and V is TRBV19; D is uncertain. Trimming removed 4 bases from V and 8 bases from J, with 20 bases in between. This CDR3 comprises 15 residues. Germline loops: CDR1 LNHDA, CDR2 SQIVND (reference sequence). The CDR3 sequence is CASSRKAKPSRGYTF. As DNA, the CDR3 is TGTGCCAGTAGTAGGAAAGCAAAGCCATCTAGGGGCTACACCTTC.

V is TRBV25-1 and J is TRBJ1-2; weak D call: TRBD1 (6 bases). The CDR3 loop spans 12 amino acids. CDR1 is MGHDK and CDR2 is SYGVNS in the germline V gene. Trimming cost V 5 bases and J 8 bases, with 12 bases left between them. CDR3 protein: CASSWGLGGYTF. In DNA form, the CDR3 reads TGTGCCAGCAGTTGGGGGCTGGGCGGCTACACCTTC.

The CDR3 DNA reads as TGTGCCAGCAGTGAAAAGGCACTCAATCAGCCCCAGCATTTT. Residues: CASSEKALNQPQHF. The rearrangement uses TRBV6-1 and TRBJ1-5; D gene ambiguous. This CDR3 has 14 amino acids. Per the germline V gene, CDR1 is MNHNS and CDR2 is SASEGT. V was clipped by 2 bases and J by 3 bases, with 8 bases between them.

This chain uses TRBV11-3 with TRBJ2-1; D perhaps matches TRBD1 (5 bases). Germline V gene data show CDR1 as SGHNT and CDR2 as YENEEA. V shed 1 base and J shed 0 bases, with 10 bases lying between them. The CDR3 is 16 residues long. DNA for the CDR3: TGTGCCAGCAGCTTAGGGACACAGAGCTCCTACAATGAGCAGTTCTTC. Amino acid sequence: CASSLGTQSSYNEQFF.

This clone was seen just once. The chain carries TRBV28 and TRBJ1-5; D ambiguous. CDR3 length: 12 amino acids. The germline V gene encodes CDR1 MDHEN and CDR2 SYDVKM. V shed 1 base and J shed 5 bases, with 3 bases lying between them. This CDR3 reads CASSLLHQPQHF. As DNA, the CDR3 is TGTGCCAGCAGTTTATTACATCAGCCCCAGCATTTT.